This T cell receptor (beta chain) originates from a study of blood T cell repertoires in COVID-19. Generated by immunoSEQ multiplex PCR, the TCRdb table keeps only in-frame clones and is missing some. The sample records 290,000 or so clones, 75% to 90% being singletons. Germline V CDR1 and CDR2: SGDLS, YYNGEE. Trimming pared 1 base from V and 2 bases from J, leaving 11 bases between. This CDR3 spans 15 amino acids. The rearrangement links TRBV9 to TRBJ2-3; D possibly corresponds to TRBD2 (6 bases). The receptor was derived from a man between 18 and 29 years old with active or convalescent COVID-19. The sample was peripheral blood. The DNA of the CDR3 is TGTGCCAGCAGCGTAACCGGGACTCCCACAGATACGCAGTATTTT. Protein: CASSVTGTPTDTQYF. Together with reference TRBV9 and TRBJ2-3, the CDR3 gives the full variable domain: DSGVTQTPKHLITATGQRVTLRCSPRSGDLSVYWYQQSLDQGLQFLIQYYNGEERAKGNILERFSAQQFPDLHSELNLSSLELGDSALYFCASSVTGTPTDTQYFGPGTRLTVL.